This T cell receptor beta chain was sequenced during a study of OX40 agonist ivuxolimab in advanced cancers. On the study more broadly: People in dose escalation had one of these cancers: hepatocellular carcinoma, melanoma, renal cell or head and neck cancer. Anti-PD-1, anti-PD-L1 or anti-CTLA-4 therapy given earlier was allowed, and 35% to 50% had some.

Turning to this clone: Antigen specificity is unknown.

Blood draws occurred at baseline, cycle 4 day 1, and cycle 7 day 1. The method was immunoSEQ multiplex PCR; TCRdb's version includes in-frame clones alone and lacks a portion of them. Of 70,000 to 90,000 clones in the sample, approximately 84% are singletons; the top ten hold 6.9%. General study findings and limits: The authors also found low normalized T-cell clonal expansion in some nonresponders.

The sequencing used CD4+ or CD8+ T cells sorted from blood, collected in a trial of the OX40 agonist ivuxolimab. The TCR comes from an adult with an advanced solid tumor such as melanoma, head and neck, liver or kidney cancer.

CDR3 sequence: CASSYGQLYEQYF. The CDR3 region has the DNA TGTGCCAGCAGTTACGGGCAGCTCTACGAGCAGTACTTC. The chain combines TRBV6-5 with TRBJ2-7, with D unclear. Germline loops: CDR1 MNHEY, CDR2 SVGAGI. This CDR3 has 13 residues. The V gene lost 2 bases and the J gene lost 3 bases, with 8 bases spanning the gap.